The 8 T cell receptor beta chains below come from one sample, sequenced in a study of regulatory T cells in long-lasting Graves disease. TCR beta libraries were built with iRepertoire HTBI primers and Arm-PCR of CDR3 regions. TCRdb re-analysed the multiplex PCR reads in MiXCR, keeping a single row per CDR3 protein. The repertoire consists of roughly 510,000 distinct CDR3 sequences, with about 16% occurring once and the leading ten covering around 12%. Time point specified: newly diagnosed GD, antithyroid drugs for less than 3 months. PBMC RNA served as the TCR library source. The sample was also linked to a second study, of T cells in Graves' hyperthyroidism and ophthalmopathy.

The sample here was peripheral blood mononuclear cells (PBMCs), taken at new diagnosis, from a patient treated with antithyroid drugs. These receptor sequences come from a young man with Graves disease.

The sample holds many counts of this clonotype. The chain has TRBV7-3 and TRBJ2-1, with D possibly called TRBD1 or TRBD2 (5 bases each). There are 12 residues in the CDR3. V was pared by 0 bases and J by 16 bases, with 13 bases between. The germline V gene has CDR1 SGHTA and CDR2 FQGTGA. The CDR3, as DNA: TGTGCCAGCAGCTTAACGTCGGGGCCTAGATTCTTC. Translating gives CASSLTSGPRFF.

The chain combines TRBV7-6 with TRBJ2-7; D might be TRBD1 (7 bases). There are 14 residues in the CDR3. The V gene lost 4 bases and the J gene lost 7 bases, with 17 bases spanning the gap. The germline V gene has CDR1 SGHVS and CDR2 FNYEAQ. The CDR3 nucleotides are TGTGCCAGCAGCTCGGACAGGAGGGCGGGGGAGCAGTACTTC. It codes for CASSSDRRAGEQYF.

This clonotype was found many times. In DNA form, the CDR3 reads TGTGCCAGCAATCAAATTGGTCGACAGGGTTTAGGGCCCCAGCATTTT. Translated: CASNQIGRQGLGPQHF. This rearrangement joins TRBV28 to TRBJ1-5; TRBD1 aligns across 7 bases. CDR3 length: 16 amino acids. The germline CDR1 and CDR2 sequences are MDHEN and SYDVKM. Losses at the gene ends were 7 bases for V and 9 bases for J; bases not matched to a gene: 18.

The rearrangement links TRBV6-2 or TRBV6-3 to TRBJ1-5; tentatively, D is TRBD1 (6 bases). CDR3 length: 14 residues. Germline lookup yields CDR1 MNHEY and CDR2 SVGEGT. V was shortened by 5 bases and J by 7 bases, with 15 bases between the two germline ends. The CDR3 region is CASSERGGRQPQHF. The CDR3 DNA reads TGTGCCAGCAGTGAAAGAGGGGGAAGACAGCCCCAGCATTTT.

Points on this clonotype: Since a much larger clone is just one base distant, this may be a read error. The rearrangement links TRBV27 to TRBJ2-5; 8 nucleotides agree with TRBD2. The length of the CDR3 is 12 residues. Germline CDR1 is MNHEY and CDR2 is SMNVEV (reference sequence). V lost 10 bases to trimming and J lost 4 bases; unmatched junction nucleotides: 5. The CDR3 spells CATGGGGETQYF. The CDR3 coding sequence is TGTGCCACCGGGGGGGGTGGAGAGACCCAGTACTTC.

The chain joins TRBV18 to TRBJ1-2; D remains ambiguous. This CDR3 is built from 15 residues. Germline V gene lookup returns CDR1 KGHSH and CDR2 LQKENI. V was clipped by 2 bases and J by 3 bases, with 13 bases between them. Here the CDR3 reads CASSPVPGADYGYTF. Written as DNA, the CDR3 is TGTGCCAGCTCACCAGTACCGGGAGCGGACTATGGCTACACCTTC.

This clonotype came up many times. CDR3 loop: CSASRQGETQYF. The CDR3, as DNA: TGCAGTGCTAGCCGACAGGGAGAGACCCAGTACTTC. The chain combines TRBV20-1 with TRBJ2-5; TRBD1 matches 7 bases. The CDR3 is 12 residues long. The germline V gene encodes CDR1 DFQATT and CDR2 SNEGSKA (reference sequence). V dropped 3 bases and J dropped 4; count of bases not matched to a gene: 2.

This clonotype was picked up a small number of times. V is TRBV7-9 and J is TRBJ2-5, with 10 bases that match TRBD2. Germline trimming cut 6 bases from V and 5 bases from J; bases unmatched to any gene: 21. Germline lookup yields CDR1 SEHNR and CDR2 FQNEAQ (reference sequence). The CDR3 totals 19 residues. CDR3: CASRSLVPSGSGAVETQYF. For the CDR3, the DNA is TGTGCCAGCAGATCCCTCGTCCCTAGCGGGAGTGGGGCGGTGGAGACCCAGTACTTC.